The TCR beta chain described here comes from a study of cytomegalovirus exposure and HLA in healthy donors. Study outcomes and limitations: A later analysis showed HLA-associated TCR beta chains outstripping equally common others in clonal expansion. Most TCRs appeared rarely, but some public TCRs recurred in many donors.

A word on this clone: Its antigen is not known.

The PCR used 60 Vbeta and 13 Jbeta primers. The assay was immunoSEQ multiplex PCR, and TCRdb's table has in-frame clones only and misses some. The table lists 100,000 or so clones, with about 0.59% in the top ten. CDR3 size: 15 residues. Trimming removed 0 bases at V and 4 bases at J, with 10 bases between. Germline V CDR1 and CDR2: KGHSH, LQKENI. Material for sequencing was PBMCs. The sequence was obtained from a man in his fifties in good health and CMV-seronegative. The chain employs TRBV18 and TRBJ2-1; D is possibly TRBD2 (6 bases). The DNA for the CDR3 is TGTGCCAGCTCACCACCGGTAGCGGTTTACAATGAGCAGTTCTTC. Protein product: CASSPPVAVYNEQFF.